The following is a T cell receptor beta chain sequence with its context. These data originate in a study of blood T cell repertoires in COVID-19. Study summary: There were acute and convalescent COVID-19 samples, and they came from the United States, Italy and Spain. T cells, B-cell-depleted T cells, or PBMCs supplied cDNA or gDNA.

This table comes from immunoSEQ multiplex PCR, and its TCRdb copy is limited to in-frame clones, with some not included. The sample contains tens of thousands of clones, approximately 85% of which appear only once. Per the germline V gene, CDR1 is LNHNV and CDR2 is YYDKDF (reference sequence). The CDR3 covers 15 residues. With 2 bases clipped from V and 6 bases from J, the junction kept 5 bases outside the gene matches. The chain combines TRBV15 with TRBJ1-5, with TRBD1 matching over 9 bases. This receptor was obtained from a human donor in a cohort sampled during active COVID-19. The specimen sequenced was peripheral blood. CDR3 in amino acids: CATSRYRGPGQPQHF. CDR3 in DNA: TGTGCCACCAGCAGATACAGGGGGCCGGGTCAGCCCCAGCATTTT. Based on the CDR3 plus reference TRBV15 and TRBJ1-5, the full variable domain is DAMVIQNPRYQVTQFGKPVTLSCSQTLNHNVMYWYQQKSSQAPKLLFHYYDKDFNNEADTPDNFQSRRPNTSFCFLDIRSPGLGDTAMYLCATSRYRGPGQPQHFGDGTRLSIL.